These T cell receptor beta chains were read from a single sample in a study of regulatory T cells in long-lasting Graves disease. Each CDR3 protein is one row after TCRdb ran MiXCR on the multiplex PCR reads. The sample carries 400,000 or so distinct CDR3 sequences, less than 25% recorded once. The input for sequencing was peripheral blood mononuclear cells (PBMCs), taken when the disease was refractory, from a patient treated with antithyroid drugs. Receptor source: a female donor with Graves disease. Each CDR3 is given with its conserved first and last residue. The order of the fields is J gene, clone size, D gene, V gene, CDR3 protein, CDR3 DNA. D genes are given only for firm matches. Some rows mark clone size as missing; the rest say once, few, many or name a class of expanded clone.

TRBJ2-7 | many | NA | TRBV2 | CASRNQGLLHYEQYF | TGTGCCAGCAGAAACCAAGGACTCCTCCACTACGAGCAGTACTTC
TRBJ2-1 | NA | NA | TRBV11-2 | CASSLALMPISYNEQFF | TGTGCCAGCAGCTTGGCGTTGATGCCGATCTCCTACAATGAGCAGTTCTTC
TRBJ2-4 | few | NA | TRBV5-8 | CASRTSGKNIQYF | TGTGCCAGCAGGACATCGGGCAAAAACATTCAGTACTTC
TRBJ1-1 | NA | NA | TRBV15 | CATSRDSRNTEAFF | TGTGCCACCAGCAGAGATTCCAGGAACACTGAAGCTTTCTTT
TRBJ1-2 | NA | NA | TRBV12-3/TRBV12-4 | CASSHRENARHYTF | TGTGCCAGCAGTCATAGGGAAAACGCCCGGCACTACACCTTC
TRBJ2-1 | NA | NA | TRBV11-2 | CASSGGYNEQFF | TGTGCCAGCAGCGGGGGTTACAATGAGCAGTTCTTC
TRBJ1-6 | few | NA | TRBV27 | CASTKDSRNSPLHF | TGTGCCAGCACTAAGGACAGCCGTAATTCACCCCTCCACTTT
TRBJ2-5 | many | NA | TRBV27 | CASIRGYQETQYF | TGTGCCAGCATTCGGGGGTACCAAGAGACCCAGTACTTC
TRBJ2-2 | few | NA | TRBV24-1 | CATSRGNTGELFF | TGTGCCACGTCTAGGGGGAACACCGGGGAGCTGTTTTTT
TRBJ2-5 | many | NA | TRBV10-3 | CAISESIAGLETQYF | TGTGCCATCAGTGAGTCGATAGCAGGGCTAGAGACCCAGTACTTC
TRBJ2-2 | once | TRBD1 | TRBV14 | CASSPWTGGMSGTGELFF | TGTGCCAGCAGCCCGTGGACAGGGGGCATGAGTGGCACCGGGGAGCTGTTTTTT
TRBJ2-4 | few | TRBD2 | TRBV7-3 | CASSPGGGEDIQYF | TGTGCCAGCAGCCCCGGGGGGGGTGAGGACATTCAGTACTTC
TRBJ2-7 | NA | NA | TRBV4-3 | CASSQGGHKGFYEQYF | TGCGCCAGCAGCCAAGGGGGGCACAAAGGCTTTTACGAGCAGTACTTC
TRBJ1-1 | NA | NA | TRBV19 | CASNPRRQNTEAFF | TGTGCCAGTAACCCACGGAGGCAGAACACTGAAGCTTTCTTT
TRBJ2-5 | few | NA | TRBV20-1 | CSARGDGKETQYF | TGCAGTGCTAGAGGGGACGGAAAAGAGACCCAGTACTTC
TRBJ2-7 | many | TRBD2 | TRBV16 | CASSVGLGDYEQYF | TGTGCCAGCAGCGTCGGACTAGGAGACTACGAGCAGTACTTC